This T cell receptor (beta chain) comes out of a study of shared clonotypes between healthy human individuals. Clones were sequenced by immunoSEQ multiplex PCR, and TCRdb holds only the in-frame ones, with some missing. The table has about 800,000 clones, roughly 96% seen once. Naive CD8 cells, CD45RO-negative and positively selected for CCR7, excluded terminally differentiated effector memory CD45RA+ cells. V dropped 2 bases and J dropped 5; count of bases not matched to a gene: 4. Per the germline V gene, CDR1 is KGHSH and CDR2 is LQKENI. CDR3 size: 16 residues. This clonotype was sampled from a man aged 30-40 years in good health. The material sequenced was naive CD8+ T cells sorted from blood. The chain joins TRBV18 to TRBJ2-3, with 13 bases identical to TRBD2. CDR3: CASSPGTSGNKDTQYF. The CDR3 nucleotides are TGTGCCAGCTCACCAGGGACTAGCGGGAACAAAGATACGCAGTATTTT.